A selection of T cell receptor beta chains follows, all from one sample in a study of cytomegalovirus exposure and HLA in healthy donors. The data were produced by immunoSEQ multiplex PCR, yet TCRdb's version contains in-frame clones alone and is incomplete. The sample has approximately 160,000 clones, 80% seen once; the top ten hold 1%. What was sequenced was PBMCs. These receptors were obtained from a woman between 45 and 65 years old in good health and CMV-seropositive. Each CDR3 is given without its conserved first and last residue. Fields, in order: clone size, V gene, J gene, CDR3 protein. Some rows have no size entry. The others give once, few or many, or a class for an expanded clone.

abundance: -
v_gene: TRBV7-9
j_gene: TRBJ1-1
CDR3aa: ASGRVPTSMNTEAF

abundance: -
v_gene: TRBV7-2
j_gene: TRBJ2-3
CDR3aa: ASSRGGQGWTDTQY

abundance: -
v_gene: TRBV7-9
j_gene: TRBJ1-5
CDR3aa: SSSLHGGANQPQH

abundance: -
v_gene: TRBV7-2
j_gene: TRBJ2-1
CDR3aa: VSRPGVAVTYNEQF

abundance: -
v_gene: TRBV5-6
j_gene: TRBJ2-5
CDR3aa: ASSLKGRGWEQY

abundance: -
v_gene: TRBV27
j_gene: TRBJ1-6
CDR3aa: ASSLQGNSPLH

abundance: -
v_gene: TRBV28
j_gene: TRBJ2-5
CDR3aa: ASSFRTGILSQETQY

abundance: -
v_gene: TRBV5-6
j_gene: TRBJ1-2
CDR3aa: ASSFNRVLVVAYGYT

abundance: -
v_gene: TRBV4-3
j_gene: TRBJ1-4
CDR3aa: ASSQVGGTKKLF

abundance: -
v_gene: TRBV4-2
j_gene: TRBJ2-2
CDR3aa: ASSPASGRRGELF

abundance: -
v_gene: TRBV9
j_gene: TRBJ2-7
CDR3aa: ASSGAVSTYEQY

abundance: -
v_gene: TRBV30
j_gene: TRBJ1-1
CDR3aa: AWSVPRRYTEAF

abundance: -
v_gene: TRBV5-1
j_gene: TRBJ2-1
CDR3aa: ASSPTDREGHNEQF

abundance: -
v_gene: TRBV13
j_gene: TRBJ2-3
CDR3aa: ASSLVDRRHTDTQY

abundance: -
v_gene: TRBV28
j_gene: TRBJ2-7
CDR3aa: ASSPSAGRGGYEQY

abundance: few
v_gene: TRBV13
j_gene: TRBJ2-5
CDR3aa: ASSLGEYQETQY

abundance: -
v_gene: TRBV5-1
j_gene: TRBJ2-1
CDR3aa: ASSLEGGRTYNEQF

abundance: few
v_gene: TRBV19
j_gene: TRBJ1-2
CDR3aa: ASSMARMLYGYT

abundance: once
v_gene: TRBV7-8
j_gene: TRBJ2-1
CDR3aa: ASSLGLAGVISSYNEQF

abundance: few
v_gene: TRBV6-1
j_gene: TRBJ1-4
CDR3aa: ASLGQVVNEKLF

abundance: -
v_gene: TRBV2
j_gene: TRBJ2-1
CDR3aa: ASRSGRGGHNEQF

abundance: -
v_gene: TRBV11-3
j_gene: TRBJ1-1
CDR3aa: ASSSGQGARTEAF

abundance: -
v_gene: TRBV5-1
j_gene: TRBJ1-2
CDR3aa: ASSPYFGGNYGYT

abundance: once
v_gene: TRBV5-1
j_gene: TRBJ2-2
CDR3aa: ASSLFGGEEELF

abundance: -
v_gene: TRBV30
j_gene: TRBJ1-3
CDR3aa: AWSVSGSGNTIY

abundance: -
v_gene: TRBV6-1
j_gene: TRBJ2-2
CDR3aa: AGSDRGLVSTGELF

abundance: -
v_gene: TRBV7-6
j_gene: TRBJ2-7
CDR3aa: ASSLAGETYEQY

abundance: -
v_gene: TRBV19
j_gene: TRBJ1-6
CDR3aa: ASSSQLTTYNSPLH

abundance: few
v_gene: TRBV27
j_gene: TRBJ2-1
CDR3aa: ASSFQGSYNEQF

abundance: -
v_gene: TRBV18
j_gene: TRBJ2-7
CDR3aa: ASSPPVRASYEQY

abundance: few
v_gene: TRBV9
j_gene: TRBJ1-1
CDR3aa: ASSDSNRREAF

abundance: -
v_gene: TRBV5-6
j_gene: TRBJ2-5
CDR3aa: ASSFGRPGGWLETQY

abundance: -
v_gene: TRBV7-2
j_gene: TRBJ2-7
CDR3aa: ASSLQQGTTYEQY

abundance: -
v_gene: TRBV7-2
j_gene: TRBJ1-5
CDR3aa: ASSAQGLSQPQH

abundance: -
v_gene: TRBV18
j_gene: TRBJ2-7
CDR3aa: ASSPGLRDEQY

abundance: -
v_gene: TRBV19
j_gene: TRBJ2-5
CDR3aa: ASSIMVRGETQY

abundance: once
v_gene: TRBV7-7
j_gene: TRBJ2-7
CDR3aa: ASSSDRGYEQY

abundance: -
v_gene: TRBV10-3
j_gene: -
CDR3aa: ATENRDRGYEQY

abundance: -
v_gene: TRBV2
j_gene: TRBJ2-5
CDR3aa: ASGGASSGARGETQY

abundance: -
v_gene: TRBV5-1
j_gene: TRBJ1-5
CDR3aa: ASSFSGGADQPQH

abundance: once
v_gene: TRBV4-2
j_gene: TRBJ1-2
CDR3aa: ASSLKRQGNGYT

abundance: once
v_gene: TRBV28
j_gene: TRBJ2-3
CDR3aa: AMSTGGTDTQY

abundance: -
v_gene: TRBV29-1
j_gene: TRBJ1-2
CDR3aa: SVLDRRLGGYT